A single sample is the source of the 24 T cell receptor beta chains below, sequenced in a study of blood T cell repertoires in COVID-19. Clones were sequenced by immunoSEQ multiplex PCR, and TCRdb holds only the in-frame ones, with some missing. The sample yields tens of thousands of clones, 85% seen once. Material: peripheral blood. The receptors derive from a human donor in a cohort sampled during active COVID-19.

This clone was detected once. The chain recombines TRBV27 with TRBJ2-7; TRBD1 is a possible D gene (6 bases). Germline V gene lookup returns CDR1 MNHEY and CDR2 SMNVEV (reference sequence). The CDR3 runs 15 residues. V lost 4 bases and J lost 0, with 13 bases in between. In DNA form, the CDR3 reads TGTGCCAGCAGTTCCTCCGGGACATCCTCCTACGAGCAGTACTTC. Encoded protein: CASSSSGTSSYEQYF.

The J gene is TRBJ1-4, the V gene TRBV19; the D is unclear. V was cut by 3 bases and J by 7 bases, with 15 bases left in between. The CDR3 extends over 15 amino acids. Germline V gene lookup returns CDR1 LNHDA and CDR2 SQIVND (reference sequence). The chain's CDR3 is CASSMIGFTGEKLFF. The CDR3 DNA reads as TGTGCCAGTAGTATGATAGGTTTTACGGGTGAAAAACTGTTTTTT.

The chain couples TRBV24-1 to TRBJ1-2; 9 nucleotides align to TRBD1. CDR3 size: 15 residues. Trimming removed 3 bases from V and 4 bases from J; junction bases left unmatched: 5. Germline loops: CDR1 KGHDR, CDR2 SFDVKD. The CDR3 region has the DNA TGTGCCACCAGTGATACAGGGGGCCTTGGCTATGGCTACACCTTC. It yields the protein CATSDTGGLGYGYTF.

J is TRBJ2-7 and V is TRBV11-2, with TRBD1 identical over 8 bases. This CDR3 has 15 amino acids. In germline, CDR1 is SGHAT, CDR2 FQNNGV. V lost 2 bases, J lost 0 bases, and 3 bases stayed unmatched. CDR3 sequence reads: CASSLRDRSSYEQYF. DNA of the CDR3: TGTGCCAGCAGCTTAAGGGACAGGAGCTCCTACGAGCAGTACTTC.

The V and J genes are TRBV6-4 and TRBJ1-2, with D possibly TRBD1 on 6 matching bases. Germline V gene lookup returns CDR1 MRHNA and CDR2 SNTAGT. The CDR3 length is 14 residues. Trimming pared 3 bases from V and 8 bases from J, leaving 16 bases between. The CDR3 DNA follows: TGTGCCAGCAGTGATCAGGGGCGGGTAGGCGGCTACACCTTC. Protein: CASSDQGRVGGYTF.

The CDR3 DNA reads TGCGCCAGCAGCCAAGATCGAGCGGGGGGTTCAGGGACCCAGTACTTC. Translated: CASSQDRAGGSGTQYF. The chain couples TRBV4-3 to TRBJ2-5; 9 bases fit TRBD2. The CDR3 consists of 16 residues. Germline V lookup: CDR1 LGHNA, CDR2 YSLEER. Trimming at V came to 0 bases and at J to 7 bases, leaving 9 bases not matched to a gene.

This chain connects TRBV7-2 to TRBJ1-3, with D unclear. The CDR3 spans 15 residues. Germline V CDR1 and CDR2: SGHTA, FQGNSA. V dropped 2 bases and J dropped 0 bases, with 8 bases sitting between them. CDR3 sequence (DNA): TGTGCCAGCAGCTTATTTGGCAGCTCTGGAAACACCATATATTTT. Protein: CASSLFGSSGNTIYF.

This chain links TRBV5-4 with TRBJ2-3; the match to TRBD2 covers 8 bases. Germline CDR1 is SGHNT and CDR2 is YYREEE (reference sequence). Trimming removed 1 base from V and 2 bases from J; junction bases left unmatched: 9. This CDR3 spans 17 amino acids. CDR3 coding DNA: TGTGCCAGCAGCTTGAAGAGCGGGGGCTTTGTCACAGATACGCAGTATTTT. Residues: CASSLKSGGFVTDTQYF.

The chain uses TRBV5-6 and TRBJ2-2; TRBD1 matches at 7 bases. Unmatched junction bases numbered 4, after V lost 0 bases and J lost 2 bases. Germline CDR1 reads SGHDT; CDR2 reads YYEEEE. This CDR3 region has 16 residues. CDR3 bases: TGTGCCAGCAGCTTGGGGGGACAGATCAACACCGGGGAGCTGTTTTTT. Translated: CASSLGGQINTGELFF. The whole variable domain, remainder taken from reference TRBV5-6 and TRBJ2-2, is DAGVTQSPTHLIKTRGQQVTLRCSPKSGHDTVSWYQQALGQGPQFIFQYYEEEERQRGNFPDRFSGHQFPNYSSELNVNALLLGDSALYLCASSLGGQINTGELFFGEGSRLTVL.

The rearrangement joins TRBV5-1 to TRBJ1-1, with 7 bases fitting TRBD1. V shed 4 bases and J 7 bases; nucleotides not matched to a gene: 7. The CDR3 is 13 residues long. CDR1 SGHRS and CDR2 YFSETQ come from the germline V gene. The CDR3 loop reads CASSPDRPDEAFF. The CDR3 DNA reads as TGCGCCAGCAGCCCGGACAGGCCGGATGAAGCTTTCTTT. Looking up the rest from reference TRBV5-1 and TRBJ1-1 gives the full variable domain: KAGVTQTPRYLIKTRGQQVTLSCSPISGHRSVSWYQQTPGQGLQFLFEYFSETQRNKGNFPGRFSGRQFSNSRSEMNVSTLELGDSALYLCASSPDRPDEAFFGQGTRLTVV.

V and J are TRBV6-6 and TRBJ1-5; D is perhaps TRBD1 (6 bases). This CDR3 comprises 15 residues. The V gene's germline CDR1 is MNHNY and CDR2 SVGAGI (reference sequence). Trimming took 2 bases from V and 8 from J, leaving 16 bases between them. The CDR3: CASSYAGTPGEPQHF. CDR3 bases: TGTGCCAGCAGTTACGCCGGGACACCTGGCGAGCCCCAGCATTTT.

This rearrangement joins TRBV11-3 to TRBJ1-2, with 8 bases aligning to TRBD1. The germline V gene has CDR1 SGHNT and CDR2 YENEEA. There are 15 residues in the CDR3. V lost 5 bases, J lost 8 bases, and 13 bases stayed unmatched. CDR3 nucleotide sequence: TGTGCCAGCAGCACTACCGGGACAGGAGGAGGAGGCTACACCTTC. The encoded protein is CASSTTGTGGGGYTF.

The chain uses TRBV10-3 and TRBJ1-6; D is perhaps TRBD1 (6 bases). CDR3 length equals 16 residues. Germline CDR1 is ENHRY and CDR2 is SYGVKD. Trimming removed 6 bases at V and 6 bases at J, with 18 bases between. Written as DNA, the CDR3 is TGTGCCATCAGAGAGAGGGGGGGCGCACGTAATTCACCCCTCCACTTT. Amino acid sequence: CAIRERGGARNSPLHF.

The chain has TRBV15 and TRBJ1-3; the match to TRBD1 covers 8 bases. The V and J ends lost 0 bases and 6 bases, in that order; junction bases with no gene match: 10. The CDR3 covers 17 residues. Germline V gene sequence: CDR1 LNHNV, CDR2 YYDKDF (reference sequence). This chain's CDR3 is CATSRDRAGGIKNTIYF. CDR3 coding DNA: TGTGCCACCAGCAGAGATCGGGCAGGGGGCATAAAAAACACCATATATTTT.

This chain joins TRBV19 and TRBJ1-1; D is possibly TRBD1 (6 bases). Looked up from germline, CDR1 is LNHDA and CDR2 is SQIVND (reference sequence). The CDR3 runs to 14 residues. The V gene lost 4 bases and the J gene lost 4 bases, with 13 bases spanning the gap. CDR3 bases: TGTGCCAGTAGTAAACAGGGATTAGGCACTGAAGCTTTCTTT. It translates to CASSKQGLGTEAFF.

The chain couples TRBV5-4 to TRBJ1-1; D may be TRBD1 (5 bases). This CDR3 is 13 amino acids long. Germline values: CDR1 SGHNT, CDR2 YYREEE (reference sequence). The V gene lost 6 bases and the J gene lost 1 base, with 10 bases spanning the gap. CDR3 sequence (DNA): TGTGCCAGCAACTCCCAGGGGAACACTGAAGCTTTCTTT. Translation: CASNSQGNTEAFF.

The rearrangement joins TRBV28 to TRBJ1-1; TRBD1 aligns across 9 bases. The trim removed 5 bases at V and 4 bases at J, leaving 8 bases unmatched. CDR3 size: 15 residues. The germline gives CDR1 MDHEN, CDR2 SYDVKM. CDR3 sequence: CASSTPGTGSTEAFF. DNA of the CDR3: TGTGCCAGCAGTACCCCCGGGACAGGGTCCACTGAAGCTTTCTTT. Full variable domain (remainder filled in from reference TRBV28 and TRBJ1-1): DVKVTQSSRYLVKRTGEKVFLECVQDMDHENMFWYRQDPGLGLRLIYFSYDVKMKEKGDIPEGYSVSREKKERFSLILESASTNQTSMYLCASSTPGTGSTEAFFGQGTRLTVV.

V gene TRBV7-3 combines with J gene TRBJ2-5; 8 bases match TRBD2. The CDR3 covers 16 residues. Losses at the gene ends were 2 bases for V and 5 bases for J; bases not matched to a gene: 10. Per germline, CDR1 SGHTA and CDR2 FQGTGA. In DNA, the CDR3 is TGTGCCAGCAGCTTAGCGGGGGGCGCCTCGGTTGAGACCCAGTACTTC. Its translation: CASSLAGGASVETQYF.

The chain couples TRBV5-8 to TRBJ2-1, with 14 bases identical to TRBD2. The CDR3 spans 17 residues. The germline V gene has CDR1 SGHTS and CDR2 YDEGEE. V lost 5 bases to trimming and J lost 6 bases; unmatched junction nucleotides: 10. The CDR3 region has the DNA TGTGCCAGCAGTCAGACTAGCGGGGGGGCCCTAGGCAATGAGCAGTTCTTC. This translates into CASSQTSGGALGNEQFF.

The V and J genes are TRBV7-9 and TRBJ1-2; possible D gene TRBD1, 6 bases. Germline V gene lookup returns CDR1 SEHNR and CDR2 FQNEAQ (reference sequence). CDR3 size: 13 residues. Trimming shortened V by 8 bases and J by 3 bases, and 13 bases separated the two germline ends. This chain's CDR3 is CASSLAGDYGYTF. CDR3 in DNA: TGTGCCAGCTCTCTGGCAGGGGACTATGGCTACACCTTC. The variable domain in full, completed from reference TRBV7-9 and TRBJ1-2, reads DTGVSQNPRHKITKRGQNVTFRCDPISEHNRLYWYRQTLGQGPEFLTYFQNEAQLEKSRLLSDRFSAERPKGSFSTLEIQRTEQGDSAMYLCASSLAGDYGYTFGSGTRLTVV.

This chain uses TRBV29-1 with TRBJ2-3; TRBD2 is a possible D gene (5 bases). V was clipped by 6 bases and J by 5 bases, with 15 bases between them. Per germline, CDR1 SQVTM and CDR2 ANQGSEA. CDR3 size: 13 residues. The CDR3 protein is CSVDRGTLDTQYF. CDR3 nucleotides: TGCAGCGTGGATCGGGGAACCTTAGATACGCAGTATTTT.

This clone was detected a few times. This chain joins TRBV11-2 and TRBJ2-1; maybe TRBD1 (6 bases). This CDR3 is 12 amino acids long. Germline V lookup: CDR1 SGHAT, CDR2 FQNNGV. The V gene lost 1 base and the J gene lost 9 bases, with 7 bases spanning the gap. As DNA, the CDR3 is TGTGCCAGCAGCTTAGGGGGGCCTGAGCAGTTCTTC. Protein product: CASSLGGPEQFF.

The chain uses TRBV3-1 (or the pseudogene TRBV3-2) and TRBJ1-3; D not certain. The V and J ends lost 4 bases and 0 bases respectively, with 10 bases between them. The CDR3 is made up of 15 amino acids. Germline V gene sequence: CDR1 LGHDT, CDR2 YNNKEL (reference sequence). The CDR3 loop is CASSPLRFSGNTIYF. CDR3 sequence (DNA): TGTGCCAGCAGCCCCCTCAGGTTCTCTGGAAACACCATATATTTT.

The CDR3 DNA reads as TGCGCCAGCAGCTTAACGCTACCCCATGAAAAACTGTTTTTT. Translating it yields CASSLTLPHEKLFF. The chain recombines TRBV5-1 with TRBJ1-4; D remains unclear. V dropped 2 bases and J dropped 6 bases, with 11 bases sitting between them. Germline loops: CDR1 SGHRS, CDR2 YFSETQ. This CDR3 contains 14 residues.